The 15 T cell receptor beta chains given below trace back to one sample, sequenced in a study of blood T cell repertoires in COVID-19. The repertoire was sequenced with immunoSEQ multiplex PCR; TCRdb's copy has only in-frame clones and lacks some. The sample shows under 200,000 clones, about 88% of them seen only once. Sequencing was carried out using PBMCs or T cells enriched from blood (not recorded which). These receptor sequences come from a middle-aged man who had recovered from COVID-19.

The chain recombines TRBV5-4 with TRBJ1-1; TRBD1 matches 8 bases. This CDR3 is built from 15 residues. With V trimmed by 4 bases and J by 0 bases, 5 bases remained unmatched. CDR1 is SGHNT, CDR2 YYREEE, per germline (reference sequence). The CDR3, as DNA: TGTGCCAGCAGCCGTCCGGACAGGGTGAACACTGAAGCTTTCTTT. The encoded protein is CASSRPDRVNTEAFF.

The CDR3 coding sequence is TGTGCCAGCAGCGGCGGGGGGGTCGGAGTTGAGCAGTTCTTC. This sequence encodes CASSGGGVGVEQFF. This chain connects TRBV11-3 to TRBJ2-1; 9 bases are shared with TRBD2. CDR3 size: 14 residues. Germline V gives CDR1 SGHNT, CDR2 YENEEA. With 5 bases clipped from V and 9 bases from J, the junction kept 8 bases outside the gene matches.

CDR3 bases: TGCGCCAGCAGCTTGGGGACAGGAATGAACACTGAAGCTTTCTTT. Encoded protein: CASSLGTGMNTEAFF. The genes are TRBV5-1 and TRBJ1-1; 7 bases fit TRBD1. The CDR3 length is 15 residues. The V segment lost 0 bases and the J segment 0 bases; nucleotides outside the gene matches: 2. Germline values: CDR1 SGHRS, CDR2 YFSETQ.

CDR3 sequence (DNA): TGCGCCAGCAGCCAAGAGGGGCACGGAACCTACGAGCAGTACTTC. Protein: CASSQEGHGTYEQYF. This chain links TRBV4-1 with TRBJ2-7; the D gene is possibly TRBD1 (5 bases). This CDR3 has 15 amino acids. The ends were cut back, 0 bases at V and 2 bases at J, with 11 bases in the middle. Germline loops: CDR1 MGHRA, CDR2 YSYEKL.

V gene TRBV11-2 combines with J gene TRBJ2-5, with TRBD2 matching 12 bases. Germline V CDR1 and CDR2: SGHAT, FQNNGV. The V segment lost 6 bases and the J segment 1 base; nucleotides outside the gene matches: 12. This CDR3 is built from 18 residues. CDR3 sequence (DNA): TGTGCCAGCAGGTACAACGCCCGGACTAGCGGGGTCCAAGAGACCCAGTACTTC. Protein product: CASRYNARTSGVQETQYF.

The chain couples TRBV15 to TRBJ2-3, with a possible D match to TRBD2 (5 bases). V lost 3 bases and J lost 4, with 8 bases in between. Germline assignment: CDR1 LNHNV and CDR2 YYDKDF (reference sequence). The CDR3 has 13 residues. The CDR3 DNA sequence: TGTGCCACCAGCAGCGAACTAGCAGATACGCAGTATTTT. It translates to CATSSELADTQYF.

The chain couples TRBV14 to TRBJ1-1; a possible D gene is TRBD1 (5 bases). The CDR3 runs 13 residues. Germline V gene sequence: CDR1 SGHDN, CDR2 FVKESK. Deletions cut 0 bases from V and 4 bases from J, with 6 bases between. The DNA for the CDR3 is TGTGCCAGCAGCCAAGACAGGGCCACTGAAGCTTTCTTT. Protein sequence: CASSQDRATEAFF.

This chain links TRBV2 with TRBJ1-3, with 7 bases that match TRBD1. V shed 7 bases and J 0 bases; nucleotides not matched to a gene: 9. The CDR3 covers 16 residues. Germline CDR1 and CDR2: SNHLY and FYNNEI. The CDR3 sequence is CASTRDSTYSGNTIYF. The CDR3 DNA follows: TGTGCCAGCACCAGGGACAGTACCTACTCTGGAAACACCATATATTTT.

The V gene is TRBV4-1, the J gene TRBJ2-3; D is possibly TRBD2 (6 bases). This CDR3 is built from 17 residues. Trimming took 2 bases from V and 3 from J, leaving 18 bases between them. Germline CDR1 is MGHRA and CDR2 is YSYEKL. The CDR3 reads CASSQRAGTLGTDTQYF. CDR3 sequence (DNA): TGCGCCAGCAGCCAAAGGGCGGGGACGTTGGGGACAGATACGCAGTATTTT.

The CDR3 region is CASSQLAGVSTDTQYF. Here the CDR3 DNA reads TGTGCCAGCAGCCAGCTAGCGGGGGTGAGCACAGATACGCAGTATTTT. The chain has TRBV14 and TRBJ2-3; 10 nucleotides match TRBD2. Germline loops: CDR1 SGHDN, CDR2 FVKESK. The CDR3 covers 16 residues. V shed 3 bases, J shed 0 bases, and the junction held 3 bases outside the gene matches. The entire variable domain, with the rest obtained from reference TRBV14 and TRBJ2-3, is as follows: EAGVTQFPSHSVIEKGQTVTLRCDPISGHDNLYWYRRVMGKEIKFLLHFVKESKQDESGMPNNRFLAERTGGTYSTLKVQPAELEDSGVYFCASSQLAGVSTDTQYFGPGTRLTVL.

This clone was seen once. CDR3 sequence (DNA): TGTGCCAGTAGTATAGGGGCAGGGGGCGGCACTGAAGCTTTCTTT. The encoded protein is CASSIGAGGGTEAFF. The J gene is TRBJ1-1, the V gene TRBV19, with 8 bases that match TRBD1. Losses at the gene ends were 1 base for V and 4 bases for J; bases not matched to a gene: 5. The CDR3 covers 15 residues. The V gene's germline CDR1 is LNHDA and CDR2 SQIVND (reference sequence).

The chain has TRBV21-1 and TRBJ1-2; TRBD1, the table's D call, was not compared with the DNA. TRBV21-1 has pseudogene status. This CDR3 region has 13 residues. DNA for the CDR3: TGTGCCAGCAGCAACCGGGACAGTTATGGCTACACCTTC. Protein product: CASSNRDSYGYTF.

CDR3 in DNA: TGTGCCTGGACCCCCCGGGACAGGGTCAATGAAAAACTGTTTTTT. This gives the protein CAWTPRDRVNEKLFF. V usage is TRBV30 and J usage is TRBJ1-4; 9 bases match TRBD1. V trimming: 4 bases; J trimming: 5 bases; junction bases outside the gene matches: 8. CDR3 length: 15 amino acids. Looked up from germline, CDR1 is GTSNPN and CDR2 is SVGIG (reference sequence).

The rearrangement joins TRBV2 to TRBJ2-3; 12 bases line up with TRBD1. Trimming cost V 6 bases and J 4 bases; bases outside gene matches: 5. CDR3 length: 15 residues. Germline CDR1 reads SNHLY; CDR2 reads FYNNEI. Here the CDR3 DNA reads TGTGCCAGCAGGGGGGACAGGGGGCTTCCAGATACGCAGTATTTT. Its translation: CASRGDRGLPDTQYF.

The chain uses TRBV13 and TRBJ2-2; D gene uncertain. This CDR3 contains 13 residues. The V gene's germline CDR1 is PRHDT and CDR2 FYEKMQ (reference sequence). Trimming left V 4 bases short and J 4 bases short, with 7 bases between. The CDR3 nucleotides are TGTGCCAGCAGCTATGCGAGCACCGGGGAGCTGTTTTTT. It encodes CASSYASTGELFF.